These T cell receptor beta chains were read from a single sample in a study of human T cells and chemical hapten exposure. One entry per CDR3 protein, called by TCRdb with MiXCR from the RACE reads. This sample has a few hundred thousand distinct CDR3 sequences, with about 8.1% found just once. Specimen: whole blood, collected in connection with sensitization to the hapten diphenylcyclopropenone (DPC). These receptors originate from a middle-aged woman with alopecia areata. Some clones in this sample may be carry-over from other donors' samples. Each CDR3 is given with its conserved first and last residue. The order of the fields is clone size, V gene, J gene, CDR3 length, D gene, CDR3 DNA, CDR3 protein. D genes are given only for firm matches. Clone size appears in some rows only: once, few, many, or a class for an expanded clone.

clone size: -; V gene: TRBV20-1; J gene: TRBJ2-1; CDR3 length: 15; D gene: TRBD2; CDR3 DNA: TGCAGTGCTTCGCCACTAGCGGGAGGGCTCAATGAGCAGTTCTTC; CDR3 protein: CSASPLAGGLNEQFF
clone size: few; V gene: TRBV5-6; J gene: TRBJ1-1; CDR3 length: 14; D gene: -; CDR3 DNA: TGTGCCAGCAGCTTTGTGACATTCAACACTGAAGCTTTCTTT; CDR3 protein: CASSFVTFNTEAFF
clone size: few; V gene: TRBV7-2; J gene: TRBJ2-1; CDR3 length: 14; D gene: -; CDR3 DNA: TGTGCCAGCAGCGCATCCGGGACGCACAATGAGCAGTTCTTC; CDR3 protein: CASSASGTHNEQFF
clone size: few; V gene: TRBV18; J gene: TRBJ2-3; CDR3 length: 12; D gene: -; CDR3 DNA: TGTGCCAGCTCACCTGAGACAGATACGCAGTATTTT; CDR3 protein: CASSPETDTQYF
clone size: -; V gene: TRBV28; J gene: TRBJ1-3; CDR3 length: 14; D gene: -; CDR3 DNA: TGTGCCAGCAGCCCTTCCCCGTTCGGAAACACCATATATTTT; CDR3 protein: CASSPSPFGNTIYF
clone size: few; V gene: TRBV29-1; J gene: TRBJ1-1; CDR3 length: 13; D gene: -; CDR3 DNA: TGCAGCGGTTTGGTACAACTGAACACTGAAGCTTTCTTT; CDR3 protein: CSGLVQLNTEAFF
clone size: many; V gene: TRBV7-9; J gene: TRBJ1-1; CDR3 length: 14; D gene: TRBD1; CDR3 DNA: TGTGCCAGCAGACCCGCCTCAGGGGGGACTGAAGCTTTCTTT; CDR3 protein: CASRPASGGTEAFF
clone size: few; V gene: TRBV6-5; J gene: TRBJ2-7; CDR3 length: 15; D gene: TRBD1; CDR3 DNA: TGTGCCAGCATGAGGGGACAGAGAGTCTCCTACGAGCAGTACTTC; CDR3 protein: CASMRGQRVSYEQYF
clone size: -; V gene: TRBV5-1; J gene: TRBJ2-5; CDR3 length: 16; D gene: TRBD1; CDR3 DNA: TGCGCCAGCAGCCCGGGACGGGACAGCTCCCAAGAGACCCAGTACTTC; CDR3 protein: CASSPGRDSSQETQYF
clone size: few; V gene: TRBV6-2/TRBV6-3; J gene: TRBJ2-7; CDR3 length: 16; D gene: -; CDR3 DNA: TGTGCCAGCAGTTGGGCGCTCGAGGGGAGCTCCTACGAGCAGTACTTC; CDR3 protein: CASSWALEGSSYEQYF
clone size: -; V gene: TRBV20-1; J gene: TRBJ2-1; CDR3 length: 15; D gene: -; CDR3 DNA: TGCAGTGCTAGAGACCCGGGACGGAACTACAATGAGCAGTTCTTC; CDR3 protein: CSARDPGRNYNEQFF
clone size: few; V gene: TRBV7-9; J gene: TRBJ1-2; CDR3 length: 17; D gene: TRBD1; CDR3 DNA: TGTGCCAGCAGTTCCTACCCCCGGGACAGGGACGGCTATGGCTACACCTTC; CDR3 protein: CASSSYPRDRDGYGYTF
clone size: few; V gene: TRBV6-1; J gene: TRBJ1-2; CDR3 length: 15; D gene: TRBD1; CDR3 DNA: TGTGCCAGCAGGACAGGGGGCCAGGCTAACTATGGCTACACCTTC; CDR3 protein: CASRTGGQANYGYTF
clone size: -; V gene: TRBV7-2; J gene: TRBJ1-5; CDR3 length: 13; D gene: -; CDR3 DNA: TGTGTCAGCAGCTTGACAAGGGATCAGCCCCAGCATTTT; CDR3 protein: CVSSLTRDQPQHF
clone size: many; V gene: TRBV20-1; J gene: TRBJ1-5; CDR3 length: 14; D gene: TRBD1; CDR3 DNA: TGCAGTGCTAGAGGACAGGGGGCCGATCAGCCCCAGCATTTT; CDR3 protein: CSARGQGADQPQHF
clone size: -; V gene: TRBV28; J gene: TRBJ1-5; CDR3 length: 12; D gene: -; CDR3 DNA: TGTGCCAGCAGTTTGACCCATGGGCCCCAGCATTTT; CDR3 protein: CASSLTHGPQHF